This record covers a single T cell receptor (beta chain). Its antigen is as yet unknown. This entry belongs to a study of cytomegalovirus exposure and HLA in healthy donors. Study-level findings and limits: The study labeled 164 TCR beta chains cytomegalovirus-associated. The study found most TCR sequences rare, yet found some public TCRs in many donors.

Sequenced by immunoSEQ multiplex PCR; TCRdb stores in-frame clones only, minus some. The table has around 61,000 clones, 85% to 95% seen once. The CDR3 totals 15 residues. V gave up 5 bases and J gave up 5 bases, with 16 bases separating them. From germline, CDR1 is MNHEY and CDR2 SMNVEV (reference sequence). Sequences were obtained from PBMCs. The clonotype was recovered from a man between 18 and 35 years old in good health and CMV-seropositive. This rearrangement joins TRBV27 to TRBJ2-4, with D tentatively TRBD1 (8 bases). The CDR3 protein is CASSDRGGGQNIQYF. DNA of the CDR3: TGTGCCAGCAGTGACAGGGGAGGGGGCCAAAACATTCAGTACTTC.